A single sample gave rise to the 14 T cell receptor beta chains below, sequenced in a study of blood T cell repertoires in COVID-19 (dated by TCRdb to 2020 to 2022). Libraries were prepared through the immunoSEQ multiplex PCR assay. This is the immuneACCESS table as TCRdb keeps it, with only in-frame sequences that have V and J called. A part of the clones is gone; compared with another copy, unresolved V genes explain less than half, and the rest is unexplained. Within this sample are under 450,000 clones, with approximately 88% of them counted one time only. 10% to 15% of the sample lies in the top ten. Sample: peripheral blood. The receptor source for this set is a woman between 50 and 59 years old with COVID-19, enrolled during active disease.

This chain joins TRBV30 and TRBJ1-6; 9 bases agree with TRBD1. The germline CDR1 and CDR2 sequences are GTSNPN and SVGIG (reference sequence). CDR3 length equals 17 residues. With V trimmed by 8 bases and J by 2 bases, 13 bases remained unmatched. The CDR3 loop reads CALGTGLFRPYNSPLHF. The CDR3 DNA reads as TGTGCCCTCGGGACAGGGTTGTTTCGGCCCTATAATTCACCCCTCCACTTT.

The CDR3 nucleotides read TGCGCCAGCAGCTTGGAAGGGGGCACGAATCAGCCCCAGCATTTT. As protein: CASSLEGGTNQPQHF. V is TRBV5-1 and J is TRBJ1-5, with 7 bases matching TRBD1. The CDR3 is 15 residues long. Losses at the gene ends were 0 bases for V and 4 bases for J; bases not matched to a gene: 4. Germline CDR1 SGHRS, CDR2 YFSETQ.

The CDR3 bases are TGCGCCAGCAGCCCTTCCCGCGGTCGGGGCACTGAAGCTTTCTTT. Its translation is CASSPSRGRGTEAFF. The chain has TRBV5-1 and TRBJ1-1; D gene unclear. The CDR3 is 15 amino acids. The germline gives CDR1 SGHRS, CDR2 YFSETQ. V dropped 4 bases and J dropped 4 bases, with 17 bases sitting between them.

This clone was detected only a few times. In the same sample, other DNA sequences code for this CDR3. The J gene is TRBJ1-5, the V gene TRBV19, with 7 bases aligning to TRBD1. This CDR3 is built from 15 residues. V was clipped by 5 bases and J by 2 bases; unmatched bases: 6. Germline CDR1 LNHDA, CDR2 SQIVND (reference sequence). The CDR3 reads CASSPTGAGNQPQHF. The CDR3 DNA is TGTGCCAGTAGTCCCACAGGGGCTGGCAATCAGCCCCAGCATTTT.

V usage is TRBV19 and J usage is TRBJ1-2; tentative D call: TRBD1 (5 bases). This CDR3 contains 13 residues. The V end lost 2 bases, the J end lost 8 bases, and 12 bases lay between the germline ends. Looked up from germline, CDR1 is LNHDA and CDR2 is SQIVND (reference sequence). CDR3 protein: CASSIQKGVGYTF. The CDR3 DNA sequence: TGTGCCAGTAGTATACAGAAAGGGGTCGGCTACACCTTC.

The chain carries TRBV27 and TRBJ2-3, with 10 bases aligning to TRBD2. With 7 bases clipped from V and 4 bases from J, the junction kept 8 bases outside the gene matches. CDR3 length: 15 amino acids. The germline gives CDR1 MNHEY, CDR2 SMNVEV (reference sequence). CDR3: CASTLLAGGSDTQYF. The CDR3 coding sequence is TGTGCCAGCACTCTCTTAGCGGGGGGCTCAGATACGCAGTATTTT.

The CDR3 reads CASSSETGFGGYTF. As DNA, the CDR3 is TGTGCCAGCAGCTCTGAGACAGGGTTCGGCGGCTACACCTTC. The V gene is TRBV7-8, the J gene TRBJ1-2; 7 bases are shared with TRBD1. CDR3 length: 14 amino acids. V shed 4 bases, J shed 8 bases, and the junction held 10 bases outside the gene matches. Germline CDR1 is SGHVS and CDR2 is FQNEAQ.

This clone was picked up one time. The rearrangement links TRBV3-1 (or the pseudogene TRBV3-2) to TRBJ1-1; TRBD1 matches 7 bases. The CDR3 sequence is 13 residues long. V lost 4 bases and J lost 4; bases outside the gene matches: 3. CDR1 is LGHDT and CDR2 is YNNKEL in the germline V gene (reference sequence). CDR3 amino acids: CASSPQGGTEAFF. CDR3 sequence (DNA): TGTGCCAGCAGCCCGCAGGGGGGCACTGAAGCTTTCTTT.

V is TRBV24-1 and J is TRBJ1-2; D may be TRBD1 (5 bases). The CDR3 consists of 14 residues. Between the trimmed V and J ends, which lost 4 bases and 8 bases, there was a span of 16 bases. Germline values: CDR1 KGHDR, CDR2 SFDVKD. As DNA, the CDR3 is TGTGCCACCAGTGACACGGTCCAGGGATACGGCTACACCTTC. It codes for CATSDTVQGYGYTF.

V and J are TRBV5-6 and TRBJ1-5; tentatively, D is TRBD1 (5 bases). V lost 2 bases to trimming and J lost 7 bases, with 13 bases between them. Germline V CDR1 and CDR2: SGHDT, YYEEEE. This CDR3 region has 14 residues. CDR3 amino acids: CASSLSGLGQPQHF. The CDR3 DNA sequence: TGTGCCAGCAGCTTATCAGGGCTTGGCCAGCCCCAGCATTTT.

V and J are TRBV3-1 (or the pseudogene TRBV3-2) and TRBJ1-2; 9 positions match TRBD1. CDR1 LGHDT and CDR2 YNNKEL come from the germline V gene (reference sequence). The CDR3 spans 13 residues. J was trimmed by 7 bases and V by 3 bases; bases with no gene match: 3. The CDR3 loop is CASSQGQGRGYTF. The CDR3 DNA is TGTGCCAGCAGCCAGGGACAGGGTCGTGGCTACACCTTC.

This clone was recorded only once. Other DNA sequences within the sample encode an identical CDR3. The chain couples TRBV9 to TRBJ1-2; D may be TRBD1 (5 bases). V dropped 4 bases and J dropped 3 bases, with 10 bases sitting between them. CDR1 and CDR2 from the germline V gene are SGDLS and YYNGEE. This CDR3 has 13 amino acids. CDR3 sequence reads: CASSPQGDYGYTF. CDR3 coding DNA: TGTGCCAGCAGCCCGCAAGGGGACTATGGCTACACCTTC.

CDR3 protein: CASVLQPNYGYTF. The DNA of the CDR3 is TGTGCCAGCGTCTTACAGCCTAACTATGGCTACACCTTC. V gene TRBV6-5 combines with J gene TRBJ1-2; D ambiguous. This CDR3 contains 13 residues. The V gene lost 8 bases and the J gene lost 0 bases, with 10 bases spanning the gap. Germline V gives CDR1 MNHEY, CDR2 SVGAGI.

The chain couples TRBV4-1 to TRBJ1-3; weak D call: TRBD1 (6 bases). This CDR3 comprises 16 residues. CDR1 is MGHRA, CDR2 YSYEKL, per germline. The V end was cut by 4 bases, the J end by 0 bases, with 13 bases between. The CDR3 region has the DNA TGCGCCAGCAGCCCACCAGGACAGACCTCTGGAAACACCATATATTTT. It codes for CASSPPGQTSGNTIYF.